The entry that follows covers one T cell receptor beta chain sequence. The clone's antigen remains unknown. Base-call qualities are not available, and no considerably larger clone is one nucleotide away. Receptor libraries were prepared by the immunoSEQ multiplex PCR assay. The authors processed their data as follows. A statistical classification framework was built to diagnose cytomegalovirus status from the catalog of TCR beta chain sequences. TCRdb retrieved this table from immuneACCESS and kept in-frame rearrangements only. Not all clones are present; in checked studies, unresolved V genes account for under half, and no reason is known for the remainder. The V and J calls and clone size come from that table; D and trimming were worked out from the DNA. Within this sample are some 250,000 clones, with roughly 89% of them counted one time only. About 0.36% of the sample belongs to the ten largest clones.

These data belong to a study of cytomegalovirus exposure and HLA in healthy donors (dated by TCRdb to between 2016 and 2019). Looking at the study overall: According to a later analysis, one platform produced both the 120 validation repertoires and the 550 to 800 repertoires of the first cohort. The study aimed to test whether signatures of past pathogen exposure could be identified by cataloging public T cell receptors. A separate validation cohort of roughly 130 different subjects was used in addition to the approximately 700-subject first cohort. To predict cytomegalovirus infection status, the study brought together high-throughput TCR immunosequencing, statistical association of individual TCRs with disease status, and machine learning. General findings and caveats noted by the study authors: The classifier was reported to diagnose cytomegalovirus status with high specificity and sensitivity in both the original cohort and the validation cohort. The authors suggested that the approach could potentially be generalized to other disease states and immunological phenotypes. A later analysis lacked HLA typing for the validation cohort, so it scored co-occurrence in that cohort across all 110 or so repertoires. A total of fewer than 200 TCR beta chains were listed by the study as associated with cytomegalovirus. Three of the identified cytomegalovirus-associated TCR beta chains were confirmed in vitro to be specific for cytomegalovirus antigens. Of the cluster scores, roughly 95% were above 0 in a later analysis, which found that TCRs clustered in the first cohort also tended to co-occur in the approximately 130 validation repertoires. Most TCR sequences were observed very rarely across donors, whereas some public TCRs were present in many individuals.

Measured from the cysteine to the phenylalanine, the CDR3 is 11 residues long. Only the CDR3 region is kept as DNA, spanning 33 bases read in frame from base 1. Trimming costs V 5 bases and J 7 bases, and their ends lie 8 bases apart. CDR1 and CDR2, per the germline V gene, are SGHAT and FQNNGV. The donors belonged to the validation cohort of about 120 subjects, which was separate from the roughly 700-subject first cohort. Sequencing was performed on PBMCs. The chain joins TRBV11-2 to TRBJ1-1; the D gene identity is not certain. The TCR sequence derives from a woman between 18 and 29 years old in good health and CMV-seronegative. The DNA is as follows: TGTGCCAGCAGCCGTCAGGTTGAAGCTTTCTTT. Its coded protein is CASSRQVEAFF. The full variable domain, with segments outside the CDR3 supplied by the reference TRBV11-2 and TRBJ1-1 proteins, appears as EAGVAQSPRYKIIEKRQSVAFWCNPISGHATLYWYQQILGQGPKLLIQFQNNGVVDDSQLPKDRFSAERLKGVDSTLKIQPAKLEDSAVYLCASSRQVEAFFGQGTRLTVV.